Listed here are 5 T cell receptor beta chains from one sample, sequenced in a study of control samples from healthy donors and cancer patients. TCRdb's table, derived via immunoSEQ multiplex PCR, lists solely in-frame clones and lacks some. The sample contains 40,000 to 50,000 clones, roughly 83% of which appear only once. The sequenced material came from blood. All receptors come from a man in his sixties in good health.

This clone has only one observation. V and J are TRBV28 and TRBJ2-1; 10 bases align to TRBD2. CDR3 size: 14 residues. In germline, CDR1 is MDHEN, CDR2 SYDVKM. V lost 5 bases to trimming and J lost 6 bases; unmatched junction nucleotides: 4. CDR3: CASSKAGGGNEQFF. The CDR3 DNA reads TGTGCCAGCAGTAAAGCGGGAGGGGGCAATGAGCAGTTCTTC. The entire variable domain, with the rest obtained from reference TRBV28 and TRBJ2-1, is as follows: DVKVTQSSRYLVKRTGEKVFLECVQDMDHENMFWYRQDPGLGLRLIYFSYDVKMKEKGDIPEGYSVSREKKERFSLILESASTNQTSMYLCASSKAGGGNEQFFGPGTRLTVL.

The chain links TRBV4-3 to TRBJ1-2; no clear D gene. Trimming stripped 3 bases from V and 2 bases from J, with 10 bases between. Germline V lookup: CDR1 LGHNA, CDR2 YSLEER. This CDR3 has 14 amino acids. CDR3 sequence: CASSQGLLNYGYTF. CDR3 nucleotides: TGCGCCAGCAGCCAGGGCCTTTTAAACTATGGCTACACCTTC.

J is TRBJ2-3 and V is TRBV7-9; 8 bases fit TRBD1. The germline CDR1 and CDR2 sequences are SEHNR and FQNEAQ (reference sequence). The V segment lost 2 bases and the J segment 2 bases; nucleotides outside the gene matches: 3. The CDR3 runs 15 residues. DNA for the CDR3: TGTGCCAGCAGCTTATCCAGGGGGCTCACAGATACGCAGTATTTT. Its protein is CASSLSRGLTDTQYF.

This rearrangement joins TRBV30 to TRBJ1-6, with unresolved D. CDR1 and CDR2 (germline): GTSNPN, SVGIG (reference sequence). V lost 1 base and J 10 bases, leaving 17 bases between the germline ends. This CDR3 spans 15 amino acids. The DNA of the CDR3 is TGTGCCTGGAGTGAAGGGTGGTTCAGCGGGTCACCCCTCCACTTT. This encodes CAWSEGWFSGSPLHF.

The genes are TRBV6-1 and TRBJ2-7; D remains ambiguous. Trimming shortened V by 2 bases and J by 2 bases, and 7 bases separated the two germline ends. The CDR3 runs to 13 residues. Germline values: CDR1 MNHNS, CDR2 SASEGT. CDR3 loop: CASSEHSTYEQYF. DNA for the CDR3: TGTGCCAGCAGTGAACACAGTACCTACGAGCAGTACTTC.